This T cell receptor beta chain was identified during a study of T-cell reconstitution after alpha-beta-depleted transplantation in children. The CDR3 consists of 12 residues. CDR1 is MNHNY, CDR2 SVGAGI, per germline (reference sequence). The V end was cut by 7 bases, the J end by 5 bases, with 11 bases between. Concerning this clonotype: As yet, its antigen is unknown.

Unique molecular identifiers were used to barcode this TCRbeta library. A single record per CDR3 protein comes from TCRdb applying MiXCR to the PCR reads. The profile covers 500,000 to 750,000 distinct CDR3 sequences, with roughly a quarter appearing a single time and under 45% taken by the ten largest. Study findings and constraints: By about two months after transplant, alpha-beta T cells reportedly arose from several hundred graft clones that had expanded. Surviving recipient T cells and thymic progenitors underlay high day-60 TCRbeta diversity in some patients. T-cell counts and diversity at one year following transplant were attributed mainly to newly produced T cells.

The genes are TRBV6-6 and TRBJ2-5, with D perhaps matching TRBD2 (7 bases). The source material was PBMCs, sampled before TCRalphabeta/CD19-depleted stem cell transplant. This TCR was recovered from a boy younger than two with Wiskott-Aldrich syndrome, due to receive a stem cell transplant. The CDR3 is CASTRGGETQYF. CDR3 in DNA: TGTGCCAGCACCAGGGGAGGGGAGACCCAGTACTTC.